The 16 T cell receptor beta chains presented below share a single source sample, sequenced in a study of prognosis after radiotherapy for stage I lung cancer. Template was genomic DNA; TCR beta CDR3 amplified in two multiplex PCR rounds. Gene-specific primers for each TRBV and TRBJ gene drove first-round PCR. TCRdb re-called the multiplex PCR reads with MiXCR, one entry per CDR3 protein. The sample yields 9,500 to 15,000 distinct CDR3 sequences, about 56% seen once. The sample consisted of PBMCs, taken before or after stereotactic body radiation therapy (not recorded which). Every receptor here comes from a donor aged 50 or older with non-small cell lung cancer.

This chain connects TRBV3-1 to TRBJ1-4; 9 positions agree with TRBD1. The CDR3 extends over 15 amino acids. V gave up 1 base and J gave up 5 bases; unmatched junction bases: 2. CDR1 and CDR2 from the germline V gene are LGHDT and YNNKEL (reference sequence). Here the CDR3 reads CASSQVGQGNEKLFF. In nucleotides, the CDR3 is TGTGCCAGCAGCCAAGTTGGACAGGGGAATGAAAAACTGTTTTTT.

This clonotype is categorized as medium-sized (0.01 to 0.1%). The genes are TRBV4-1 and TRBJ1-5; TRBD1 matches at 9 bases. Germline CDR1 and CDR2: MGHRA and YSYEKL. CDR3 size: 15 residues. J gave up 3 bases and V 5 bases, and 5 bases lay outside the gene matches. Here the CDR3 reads CASSDTQGANQPQHF. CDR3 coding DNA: TGCGCCAGCAGCGACACACAGGGGGCCAATCAGCCCCAGCATTTT.

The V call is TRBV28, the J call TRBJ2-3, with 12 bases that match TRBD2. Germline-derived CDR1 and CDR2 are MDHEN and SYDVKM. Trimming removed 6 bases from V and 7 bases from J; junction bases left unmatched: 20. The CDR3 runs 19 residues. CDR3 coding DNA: TGTGCCAGCAGCCCGACCTCGTGGACTAGCGGGACCGCAGCTAATACGCAGTATTTT. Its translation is CASSPTSWTSGTAANTQYF.

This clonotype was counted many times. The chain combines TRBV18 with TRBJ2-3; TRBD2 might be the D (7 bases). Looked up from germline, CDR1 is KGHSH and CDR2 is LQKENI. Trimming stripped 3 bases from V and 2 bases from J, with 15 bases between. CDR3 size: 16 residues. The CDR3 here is CASSPPGGHHTDTQYF. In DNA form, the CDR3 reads TGTGCCAGCTCACCCCCGGGGGGACACCACACAGATACGCAGTATTTT.

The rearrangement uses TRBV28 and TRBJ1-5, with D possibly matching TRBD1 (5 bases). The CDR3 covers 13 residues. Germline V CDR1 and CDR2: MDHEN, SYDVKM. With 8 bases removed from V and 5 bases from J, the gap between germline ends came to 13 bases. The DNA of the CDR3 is TGTGCCAGCTGTGGGGGTCCCGATCAGCCCCAGCATTTT. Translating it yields CASCGGPDQPQHF.

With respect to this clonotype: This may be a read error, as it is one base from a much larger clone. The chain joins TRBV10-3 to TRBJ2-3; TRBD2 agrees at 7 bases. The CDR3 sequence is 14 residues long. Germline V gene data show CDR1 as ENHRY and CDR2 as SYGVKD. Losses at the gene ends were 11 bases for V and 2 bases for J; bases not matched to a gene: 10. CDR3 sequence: CAAREGMFTDTQYF. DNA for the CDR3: TGTGCCGCGAGGGAGGGCATGTTCACAGATACGCAGTATTTT.

The CDR3, as DNA: TGCAGTGCCCTCCGCGGGGCGGACACCACAGATACGCAGTATTTT. Encoded protein: CSALRGADTTDTQYF. This chain uses TRBV20-1 with TRBJ2-3; maybe TRBD2 (6 bases). Deletions cut 6 bases from V and 2 bases from J, with 18 bases between. Germline V gives CDR1 DFQATT, CDR2 SNEGSKA (reference sequence). CDR3 length: 15 amino acids.

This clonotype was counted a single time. The CDR3: CATSDLPGTFYNEQFF. The CDR3, as DNA: TGTGCCACCAGTGATTTACCCGGGACATTCTACAATGAGCAGTTCTTC. This chain joins TRBV24-1 and TRBJ2-1, with a tentative D call TRBD1 (6 bases). CDR1 is KGHDR and CDR2 is SFDVKD in the germline V gene. V lost 1 base and J lost 3, with 12 bases in between. The length of the CDR3 is 16 residues.

This CDR3 reads CASSLGTSLYNEQFF. The CDR3 DNA reads TGTGCCAGCAGTTTAGGGACTAGTCTCTACAATGAGCAGTTCTTC. V and J are TRBV28 and TRBJ2-1; 8 bases map to TRBD2. Per germline, CDR1 MDHEN and CDR2 SYDVKM. The CDR3 totals 15 residues. Losses at the gene ends were 2 bases for V and 3 bases for J; bases not matched to a gene: 3.

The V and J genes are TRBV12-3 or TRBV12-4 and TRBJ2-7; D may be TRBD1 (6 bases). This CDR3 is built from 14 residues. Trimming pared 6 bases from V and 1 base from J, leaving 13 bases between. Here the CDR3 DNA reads TGTGCCAGCAGCCGCGACAGGTCTTCCTACGAGCAGTACTTC. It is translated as CASSRDRSSYEQYF.

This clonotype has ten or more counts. CDR3: CAWSDSGGLPAYNEQFF. Written as DNA, the CDR3 is TGTGCCTGGAGTGATAGCGGGGGGTTACCGGCCTACAATGAGCAGTTCTTC. V usage is TRBV30 and J usage is TRBJ2-1; 10 bases are a match to TRBD2. Germline CDR1 is GTSNPN and CDR2 is SVGIG (reference sequence). The CDR3 spans 17 residues. V trimming: 1 base; J trimming: 2 bases; junction bases outside the gene matches: 8.

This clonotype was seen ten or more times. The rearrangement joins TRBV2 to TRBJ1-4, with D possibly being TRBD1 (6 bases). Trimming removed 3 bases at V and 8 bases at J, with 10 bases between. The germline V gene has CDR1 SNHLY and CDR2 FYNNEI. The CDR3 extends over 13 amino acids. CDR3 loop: CASSDSGVEKLFF. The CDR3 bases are TGTGCCAGCAGTGATTCAGGGGTAGAAAAACTGTTTTTT.

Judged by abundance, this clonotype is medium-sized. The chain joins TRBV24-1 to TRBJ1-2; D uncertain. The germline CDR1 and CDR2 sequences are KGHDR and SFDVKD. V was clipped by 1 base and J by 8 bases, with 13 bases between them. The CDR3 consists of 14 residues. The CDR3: CATSDFGPGRGYTF. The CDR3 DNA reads TGTGCCACCAGTGATTTTGGGCCGGGCCGCGGCTACACCTTC.

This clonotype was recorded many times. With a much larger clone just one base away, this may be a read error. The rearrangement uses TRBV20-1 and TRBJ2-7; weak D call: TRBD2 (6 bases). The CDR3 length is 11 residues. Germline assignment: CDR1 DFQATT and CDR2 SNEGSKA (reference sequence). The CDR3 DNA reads TGCATCAGGGACTCCTTAAGTGAGCAGTACTTC. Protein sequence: CIRDSLSEQYF.

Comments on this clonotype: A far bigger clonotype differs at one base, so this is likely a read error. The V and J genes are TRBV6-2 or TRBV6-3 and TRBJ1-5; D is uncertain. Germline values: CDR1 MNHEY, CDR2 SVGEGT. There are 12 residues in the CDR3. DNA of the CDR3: TGTGCCAGCAGCCTCCCCAATCAGACCCAGCATTTT. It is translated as CASSLPNQTQHF.

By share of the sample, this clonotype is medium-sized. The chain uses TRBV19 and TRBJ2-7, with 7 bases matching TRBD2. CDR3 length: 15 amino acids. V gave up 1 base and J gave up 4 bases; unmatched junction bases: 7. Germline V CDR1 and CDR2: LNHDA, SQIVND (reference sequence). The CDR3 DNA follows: TGTGCCAGTAGTATAGCGGCGGGAGTGGTTTACGAGCAGTACTTC. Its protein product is CASSIAAGVVYEQYF.